The next 17 T cell receptor beta chains were all read from a single sample in a study of early T cells in non-severe SARS-CoV-2 infection. Each CDR3 protein is one row after TCRdb ran MiXCR on the 5' RACE reads. The table has about 100,000 distinct CDR3 sequences, about 13% seen once; the top ten hold 2% to 2.5%. The sequencing sample was made of whole blood. These receptors were obtained from an adult who was a healthcare worker with PCR-confirmed SARS-CoV-2 infection or an uninfected control (not recorded which).

The genes are TRBV4-1 and TRBJ2-1; maybe TRBD1 (5 bases). This CDR3 contains 16 residues. V gave up 0 bases and J gave up 9 bases, with 18 bases separating them. Per the germline V gene, CDR1 is MGHRA and CDR2 is YSYEKL. The chain's CDR3 is CASSQEGTGFLTEQFF. In DNA form, the CDR3 reads TGCGCCAGCAGCCAAGAGGGCACAGGCTTCCTTACTGAGCAGTTCTTC.

This clonotype was seen many times. The chain is built from TRBV6-2 or TRBV6-3 and TRBJ1-2, with no clear D. The CDR3 has 11 residues. Trimming left V 6 bases short and J 6 bases short, with 8 bases between. The germline V gene encodes CDR1 MNHEY and CDR2 SVGEGT. The CDR3 spells CASSRGHGYTF. Here the CDR3 DNA reads TGTGCCAGCAGCCGGGGTCATGGCTACACCTTC.

This clonotype was counted between two and nine times. This chain joins TRBV10-2 and TRBJ1-2; D possibly corresponds to TRBD1 (6 bases). Between the trimmed V and J ends, which lost 8 bases and 5 bases, there was a span of 9 bases. Germline-derived CDR1 and CDR2 are WSHSY and SAAADI. The CDR3 length is 11 residues. The CDR3 nucleotides are TGCGCCAGCGGACAGACATATGGCTACACCTTC. It translates to CASGQTYGYTF.

This clonotype was recorded at least ten times. This chain joins TRBV29-1 and TRBJ1-1; TRBD1 is a possible D gene (5 bases). CDR1 is SQVTM, CDR2 ANQGSEA, per germline. The V gene lost 4 bases and the J gene lost 0 bases, with 12 bases spanning the gap. This CDR3 region has 14 residues. The CDR3 DNA sequence: TGCAGCGTTGGGGGCGTGACCTTGAACACTGAAGCTTTCTTT. Amino acid sequence: CSVGGVTLNTEAFF.

This clonotype was found many times. This chain uses TRBV29-1 with TRBJ1-1; 8 bases fit TRBD1. This CDR3 is 17 amino acids long. The V gene end was trimmed by 8 bases and the J gene end by 4 bases; junction bases not matched to a gene: 21. CDR1 and CDR2 (germline): SQVTM, ANQGSEA. The CDR3 loop is CSLSSIVGTGPGTEAFF. The CDR3 nucleotides read TGCAGCCTAAGCTCCATTGTGGGGACAGGCCCGGGCACTGAAGCTTTCTTT.

This clonotype was counted at least ten times. The V call is TRBV12-2, the J call TRBJ2-7. TRBV12-2 is designated a pseudogene. The CDR3 extends over 17 amino acids. The CDR3 sequence is CASRLGSRGSSSYEQYF. Written as DNA, the CDR3 is TGTGCAAGTCGCTTAGGGAGTCGGGGATCAAGCTCCTACGAGCAGTACTTC.

The rearrangement links TRBV19 to TRBJ1-2; 7 bases are a match to TRBD1. The length of the CDR3 is 15 residues. CDR1 and CDR2 (germline): LNHDA, SQIVND (reference sequence). The V segment lost 5 bases and the J segment 2 bases; nucleotides outside the gene matches: 8. The CDR3 sequence is CASSAPGQPNYGYTF. In nucleotides, the CDR3 is TGTGCCAGTAGTGCCCCGGGACAGCCGAACTATGGCTACACCTTC. The full variable domain, with the rest looked up from reference TRBV19 and TRBJ1-2, is DGGITQSPKYLFRKEGQNVTLSCEQNLNHDAMYWYRQDPGQGLRLIYYSQIVNDFQKGDIAEGYSVSREKKESFPLTVTSAQKNPTAFYLCASSAPGQPNYGYTFGSGTRLTVV.

This clonotype came up many times. The CDR3 is CASSRDLGLGTDTQYF. CDR3 in DNA: TGCGCCAGCAGCCGAGATCTAGGGTTGGGCACAGATACGCAGTATTTT. The chain uses TRBV4-3 and TRBJ2-3; D gene ambiguous. Trimming pared 4 bases from V and 1 base from J, leaving 15 bases between. Per the germline V gene, CDR1 is LGHNA and CDR2 is YSLEER. This CDR3 region has 16 residues.

The chain carries TRBV18 and TRBJ2-1; 11 bases are shared with TRBD2. The CDR3 has 15 residues. Germline CDR1 reads KGHSH; CDR2 reads LQKENI. V shed 3 bases, J shed 4 bases, and the junction held 2 bases outside the gene matches. The CDR3 DNA reads as TGTGCCAGCTCACCTCGACTAGCGGGATACAATGAGCAGTTCTTC. The encoded protein is CASSPRLAGYNEQFF.

The chain employs TRBV12-3 or TRBV12-4 and TRBJ2-7; TRBD2 might be the D (5 bases). Trimming removed 7 bases from V and 1 base from J, with 14 bases in between. This CDR3 is built from 14 residues. DNA of the CDR3: TGTGCCAGCACTCTCCGGGGAGAATCCTACGAGCAGTACTTC. Translated: CASTLRGESYEQYF.

This clonotype was seen at least ten times. The CDR3 DNA reads as TGTGCCAGCAGCAAAGGGGCGTTGGGGGCCCGACAGCCCCAGCATTTT. Its protein is CASSKGALGARQPQHF. This chain uses TRBV21-1 with TRBJ1-5; TRBD1, the table's D call, was not compared with the DNA. TRBV21-1 is recorded as a pseudogene. The CDR3 length is 16 residues.

The chain links TRBV20-1 to TRBJ2-5; TRBD1 agrees at 9 bases. The CDR3 is 14 residues long. Germline values: CDR1 DFQATT, CDR2 SNEGSKA (reference sequence). V trimming: 4 bases; J trimming: 1 base; junction bases outside the gene matches: 4. For the CDR3, the DNA is TGCAGTGCTACACCGGGACAGGGCCAAGAGACCCAGTACTTC. Its protein is CSATPGQGQETQYF.

In DNA form, the CDR3 reads TGTGCCAGCAGTTCATCCTGGACTCCTAACCTACAAGAGACCCAGTACTTC. The encoded protein is CASSSSWTPNLQETQYF. The chain has TRBV12-3 or TRBV12-4 and TRBJ2-5, with D possibly being TRBD2 (5 bases). The CDR3 length is 17 residues. V dropped 4 bases and J dropped 2 bases, with 20 bases sitting between them.

The J gene is TRBJ1-2, the V gene TRBV6-6; D gene unclear. The CDR3 contains 13 residues. Germline assignment: CDR1 MNHNY and CDR2 SVGAGI (reference sequence). V was cut by 2 bases and J by 4 bases, with 8 bases left in between. DNA for the CDR3: TGTGCCAGCAGTTACAGGCCTGGCTATGGCTACACCTTC. Amino acids: CASSYRPGYGYTF.

The table lists this clonotype with a few counts. This chain connects TRBV29-1 to TRBJ2-1; TRBD1 matches at 10 bases. V shed 7 bases, J shed 4 bases, and the junction held 7 bases outside the gene matches. This CDR3 region has 14 residues. CDR1 is SQVTM and CDR2 is ANQGSEA in the germline V gene. Here the CDR3 reads CSADGDRGYNEQFF. The CDR3 DNA sequence: TGCAGCGCGGATGGGGACAGGGGTTACAATGAGCAGTTCTTC.

This clonotype appeared a few times. V and J are TRBV29-1 and TRBJ2-7; 8 bases are a match to TRBD1. In germline, CDR1 is SQVTM, CDR2 ANQGSEA. J gave up 2 bases and V 6 bases, and 9 bases lay outside the gene matches. The CDR3 is made up of 14 amino acids. The CDR3 DNA sequence: TGCAGCGTAAGAAAGACAGGGGAGGCCTACGAGCAGTACTTC. This gives the protein CSVRKTGEAYEQYF.

The chain has TRBV4-1 and TRBJ2-1, with D tentatively TRBD2 (6 bases). The germline CDR1 and CDR2 sequences are MGHRA and YSYEKL. Trimming stripped 1 base from V and 0 bases from J, with 19 bases between. The CDR3 loop spans 19 amino acids. The CDR3 DNA reads as TGCGCCAGCAGCCAAGCGGGGTTAAGGCGGGGCCGCTCCTACAATGAGCAGTTCTTC. Residues: CASSQAGLRRGRSYNEQFF.